This T cell receptor (beta chain) was sequenced for a study of post-analysis software for immune sequencing data. Study-wide results and limits: Compared against controls, patients with multiple sclerosis displayed significantly lower normalized Chao1 diversity. Patients showed TRBV5-6, TRBV5-1 and TRBV20-1 among roughly 5 TRBV segments more frequent than in controls.

Worth noting for this clonotype: As yet, its antigen is unknown.

V was pared by 5 bases and J by 2 bases, with 11 bases of the junction left unmatched. Germline loops: CDR1 SGHTA, CDR2 FQGNSA. The CDR3 sequence is 16 residues long. The authors incorporated unique molecular identifiers into the TCR beta cDNA libraries. From around 1 to 10 million T cells, 500,000 or so cDNA molecules were obtained. TCRdb independently ran MiXCR on the PCR reads; one entry per CDR3 protein. The table records 750,000 to 900,000 distinct CDR3 sequences, just over 45% of them present only once. The rearrangement uses TRBV7-2 and TRBJ2-5, with 7 nucleotides matching TRBD1. The sequencing sample was made of blood. The TCR sequence derives from a girl aged 10 to 17 with multiple sclerosis. In nucleotides, the CDR3 is TGTGCCAGCAGCCGAAACAGGGGAGTGGGGCAAGAGACCCAGTACTTC. This codes for CASSRNRGVGQETQYF. Combining the CDR3 with reference TRBV7-2 and TRBJ2-5 gives the whole variable domain GAGVSQSPSNKVTEKGKDVELRCDPISGHTALYWYRQSLGQGLEFLIYFQGNSAPDKSGLPSDRFSAERTGGSVSTLTIQRTQQEDSAVYLCASSRNRGVGQETQYFGPGTRLLVL.